This TCR beta chain was captured by sequencing in a study of blood T cell repertoires in COVID-19. In the study overall: Whether acute or convalescent, the COVID-19 samples came from the United States, Italy and Spain. Sources were T cells, B-cell-depleted T cells, or PBMCs; the material itself was cDNA or gDNA.

TCRdb keeps only in-frame clones here, not all; method: immunoSEQ multiplex PCR. This table holds about 50,000 clones, around four fifths found once. CDR1 is MNHNY and CDR2 is SVGAGI in the germline V gene (reference sequence). This CDR3 contains 15 residues. Trimming cost V 10 bases and J 5 bases, with 21 bases left between them. This clone was recorded once. Specimen: peripheral blood. The chain is built from TRBV6-6 and TRBJ1-5; D ambiguous. The origin of this receptor is an elderly woman with acute or convalescent COVID-19. For the CDR3, the DNA is TGTGCCACCACCACCAACTACGGCAGCGATCAGCCCCAGCATTTT. This translates into CATTTNYGSDQPQHF.